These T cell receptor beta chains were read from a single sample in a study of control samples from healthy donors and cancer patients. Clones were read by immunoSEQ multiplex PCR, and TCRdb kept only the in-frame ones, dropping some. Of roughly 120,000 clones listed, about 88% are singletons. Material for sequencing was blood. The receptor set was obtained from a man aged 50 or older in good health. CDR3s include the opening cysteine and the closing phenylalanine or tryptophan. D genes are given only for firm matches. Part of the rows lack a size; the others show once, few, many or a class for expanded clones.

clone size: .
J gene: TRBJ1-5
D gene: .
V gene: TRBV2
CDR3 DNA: TGTGCCAGCAGTGAAGGGGACAGCAATCAGCCCCAGCATTTT
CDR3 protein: CASSEGDSNQPQHF

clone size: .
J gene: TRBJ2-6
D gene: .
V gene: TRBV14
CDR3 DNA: TGTGCCAGCAGCCATTTTGGACTCGGTCTAACCTCTGGGGCCAACGTCCTGACTTTC
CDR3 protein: CASSHFGLGLTSGANVLTF

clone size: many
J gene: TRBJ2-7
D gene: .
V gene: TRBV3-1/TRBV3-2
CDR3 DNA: TGTGCCAGCAGTCCTAGGACAGCTTCGGTACAGTACTTC
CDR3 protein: CASSPRTASVQYF

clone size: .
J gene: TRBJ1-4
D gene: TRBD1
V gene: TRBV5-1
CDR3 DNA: TGCGCCAGCAGCCCAGGGACAGGAGGAAATGAAAAACTGTTTTTT
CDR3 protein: CASSPGTGGNEKLFF

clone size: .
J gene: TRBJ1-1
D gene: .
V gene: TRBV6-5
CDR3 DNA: TGTGCCAGCACCGGAAATGGGAACACTGAAGCTTTCTTT
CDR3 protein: CASTGNGNTEAFF

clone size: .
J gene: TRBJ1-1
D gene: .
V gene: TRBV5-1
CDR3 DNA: TGCGCCAGCAGCTTGATGAGTATGGGGAACACTGAAGCTTTCTTT
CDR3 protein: CASSLMSMGNTEAFF

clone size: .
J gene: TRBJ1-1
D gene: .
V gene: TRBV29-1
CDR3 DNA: TGCAGCGGGGGACAATTGAACACTGAAGCTTTCTTT
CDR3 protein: CSGGQLNTEAFF

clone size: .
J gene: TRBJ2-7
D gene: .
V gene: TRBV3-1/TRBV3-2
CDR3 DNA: TGTGCCAGCAGCCAAGTTGGGGACGGGAAAGGCGAGCAGTACTTC
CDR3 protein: CASSQVGDGKGEQYF

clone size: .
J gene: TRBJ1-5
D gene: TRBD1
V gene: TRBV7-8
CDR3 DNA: TGTGCCAGCAGCTTAGGACAGGGTTATCAGCCCCAGCATTTT
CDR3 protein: CASSLGQGYQPQHF

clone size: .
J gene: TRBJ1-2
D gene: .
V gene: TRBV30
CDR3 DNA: TGTGCCTGGAGTGGGCCCGCCTCGGACGGTAACTATGGCTACACCTTC
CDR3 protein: CAWSGPASDGNYGYTF

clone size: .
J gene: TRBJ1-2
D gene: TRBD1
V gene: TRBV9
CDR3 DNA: TGTGCCAGCAGCCCAAGGGACAGGGAAGGCTACACCTTC
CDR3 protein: CASSPRDREGYTF

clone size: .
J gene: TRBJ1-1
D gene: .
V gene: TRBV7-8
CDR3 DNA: TGTGCCAGCAGCTTAGGAGTGCTGAACACTGAAGCTTTCTTT
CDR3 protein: CASSLGVLNTEAFF

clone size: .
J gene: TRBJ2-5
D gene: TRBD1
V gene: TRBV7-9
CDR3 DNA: TGTGCCAGCAGCCACGGGACAGGGAGAGAGACCCAGTACTTC
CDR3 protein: CASSHGTGRETQYF

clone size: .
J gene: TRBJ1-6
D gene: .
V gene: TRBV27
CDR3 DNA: TGTGCCAGCAGTTCCACCCCGGGCCTTAATTCACCCCTCCACTTT
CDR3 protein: CASSSTPGLNSPLHF

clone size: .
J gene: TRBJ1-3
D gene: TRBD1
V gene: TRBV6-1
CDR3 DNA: TGTGCCAGCAGTGGCGGGACAGGGTCATCAGGAAACACCATATATTTT
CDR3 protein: CASSGGTGSSGNTIYF

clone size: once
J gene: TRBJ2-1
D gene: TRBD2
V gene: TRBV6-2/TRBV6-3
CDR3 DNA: TGTGCCAGCAGTTTCGGACTAGCGGGGGTTTTCGATGAGCAGTTCTTC
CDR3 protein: CASSFGLAGVFDEQFF